This TCR beta chain appears in the sequencing data of a study of blood T cell repertoires in COVID-19. Sequencing was performed with immunoSEQ multiplex PCR; in TCRdb, only in-frame clones are kept and a portion is missing. The sample lists roughly 250,000 clones; nearly 85% were seen once. V gave up 0 bases and J gave up 3 bases, with 10 bases separating them. The CDR3 runs 14 residues. CDR1 SGDLS and CDR2 YYNGEE come from the germline V gene. The chain has TRBV9 and TRBJ2-7; D uncertain. The sample comprised peripheral blood. The TCR was taken from a human donor in a cohort sampled during active COVID-19. CDR3 sequence: CASSVGHTGYEQYF. CDR3 bases: TGTGCCAGCAGCGTAGGCCATACGGGCTACGAGCAGTACTTC. Full variable domain (outside the CDR3, taken from reference TRBV9 and TRBJ2-7): DSGVTQTPKHLITATGQRVTLRCSPRSGDLSVYWYQQSLDQGLQFLIQYYNGEERAKGNILERFSAQQFPDLHSELNLSSLELGDSALYFCASSVGHTGYEQYFGPGTRLTVT.